The 13 T cell receptor beta chains in this list originate from one sample, sequenced in a study of cytomegalovirus exposure and HLA in healthy donors. PCR amplification relied on 60 Vbeta primers (plus 13 Jbeta primers). The table came from immunoSEQ multiplex PCR; TCRdb's copy has only in-frame clones and leaves some out. Among some 200,000 clones, about 80% were seen once, and the ten largest hold 2% to 2.5%. The sequenced material came from PBMCs. These receptors were taken from a woman aged 25-40 years in good health and CMV-seropositive.

The genes are TRBV5-4 and TRBJ2-1; 8 bases align to TRBD2. This CDR3 comprises 15 residues. Germline V lookup: CDR1 SGHNT, CDR2 YYREEE (reference sequence). Unmatched junction bases numbered 5, after V lost 4 bases and J lost 2 bases. CDR3 sequence reads: CASSLTSGPYNEQFF. The CDR3 nucleotides are TGTGCCAGCAGCCTCACTAGCGGCCCCTACAATGAGCAGTTCTTC.

The gene calls are TRBV7-9 and TRBJ2-5; the D gene is possibly TRBD1 (6 bases). V shed 5 bases and J shed 6 bases, with 22 bases lying between them. CDR3 length: 16 amino acids. Germline V gene sequence: CDR1 SEHNR, CDR2 FQNEAQ (reference sequence). CDR3 in DNA: TGTGCCAGCAGCCTGGGCCCCGGGACAAAAAAACAGACCCAGTACTTC. Protein sequence: CASSLGPGTKKQTQYF.

The chain uses TRBV27 and TRBJ2-7; D gene unclear. The V gene's germline CDR1 is MNHEY and CDR2 SMNVEV (reference sequence). V was cut by 5 bases and J by 6 bases, with 8 bases left in between. The CDR3 is made up of 11 amino acids. The CDR3 protein is CASSIGAEQYF. The CDR3 bases are TGTGCCAGCAGTATCGGAGCCGAGCAGTACTTC.

This clone was counted only a few times. This sequence joins TRBV2 and TRBJ2-5; 11 bases line up with TRBD2. J lost 4 bases, V lost 6 bases, and 10 bases had no gene match. Looked up from germline, CDR1 is SNHLY and CDR2 is FYNNEI. CDR3 size: 16 residues. CDR3 sequence reads: CASSVAGGLRGETQYF. CDR3 coding DNA: TGTGCCAGCAGCGTAGCGGGGGGGCTTCGGGGAGAGACCCAGTACTTC.

V gene TRBV7-2 combines with J gene TRBJ2-1; D unclear. Trimming stripped 7 bases from V and 4 bases from J, with 14 bases between. Germline values: CDR1 SGHTA, CDR2 FQGNSA. The CDR3 has 14 residues. The CDR3 nucleotides read TGTGCCAGCATATACAGTAGAATTTACAATGAGCAGTTCTTC. The encoded protein is CASIYSRIYNEQFF. Full variable domain (missing parts from reference TRBV7-2 and TRBJ2-1): GAGVSQSPSNKVTEKGKDVELRCDPISGHTALYWYRQSLGQGLEFLIYFQGNSAPDKSGLPSDRFSAERTGGSVSTLTIQRTQQEDSAVYLCASIYSRIYNEQFFGPGTRLTVL.

The chain recombines TRBV7-2 with TRBJ2-4; D is perhaps TRBD2 (5 bases). Germline-derived CDR1 and CDR2 are SGHTA and FQGNSA. V lost 3 bases and J lost 7, with 13 bases in between. The CDR3 length is 14 residues. CDR3 nucleotides: TGTGCCAGCAGCTTTAGAGAGGGAGCGAACATTCAGTACTTC. Residues: CASSFREGANIQYF.

V is TRBV7-2 and J is TRBJ2-7; tentative D call: TRBD1 (6 bases). Germline CDR1 is SGHTA and CDR2 is FQGNSA. The V end lost 3 bases, the J end lost 4 bases, and 10 bases lay between the germline ends. CDR3 length: 13 amino acids. The CDR3 region has the DNA TGTGCCAGCAGCTTTGACAGGCCTTACGAGCAGTACTTC. This gives the protein CASSFDRPYEQYF.

The J gene is TRBJ1-4, the V gene TRBV15, with D perhaps TRBD1 (6 bases). Germline V CDR1 and CDR2: LNHNV, YYDKDF (reference sequence). The CDR3 consists of 16 residues. Trimming stripped 1 base from V and 5 bases from J, with 14 bases between. The CDR3 DNA sequence: TGTGCCACCAGCAGAGGCCAGGGGCGAAACAATGAAAAACTGTTTTTT. This sequence encodes CATSRGQGRNNEKLFF.

The rearrangement uses TRBV10-2 and TRBJ2-3; perhaps TRBD2 as D (5 bases). The germline V and J ends were trimmed by 2 bases and 4 bases, with 7 bases remaining between them. The CDR3 totals 13 residues. Germline CDR1 reads WSHSY; CDR2 reads SAAADI. The CDR3 bases are TGCGCCAGCAGTGAGGGGAGCCCAGATACGCAGTATTTT. It encodes CASSEGSPDTQYF.

The table lists this clone with a count of one. The chain joins TRBV4-1 to TRBJ2-1, with D possibly being TRBD2 (6 bases). Germline V CDR1 and CDR2: MGHRA, YSYEKL. This CDR3 spans 15 amino acids. Between the trimmed V and J ends, which lost 1 base and 5 bases, there was a span of 12 bases. CDR3 loop: CASSQATGLNNEQFF. DNA for the CDR3: TGCGCCAGCAGCCAAGCCACGGGACTGAACAATGAGCAGTTCTTC.

The gene calls are TRBV7-2 and TRBJ2-7, with 8 bases identical to TRBD1. Germline V CDR1 and CDR2: SGHTA, FQGNSA. J lost 4 bases, V lost 4 bases, and 12 bases had no gene match. The CDR3 runs 16 residues. CDR3 DNA sequence: TGTGCCAGCAGCTCGGACAGGGACAAGGGTCGGTACGAGCAGTACTTC. It yields the protein CASSSDRDKGRYEQYF.

This clone was detected a few times. V is TRBV4-3 and J is TRBJ2-7, with TRBD2 as a possible D gene (5 bases). V lost 0 bases and J lost 2, with 8 bases in between. CDR3 size: 14 residues. CDR1 LGHNA and CDR2 YSLEER come from the germline V gene. The CDR3 bases are TGCGCCAGCAGCCAAGACGAGGGCCCCTACGAGCAGTACTTC. It yields the protein CASSQDEGPYEQYF.

The chain has TRBV28 and TRBJ1-1, with no clear D. Germline V CDR1 and CDR2: MDHEN, SYDVKM. This CDR3 is 12 amino acids long. V was pared by 4 bases and J by 6 bases, with 9 bases between. CDR3 DNA sequence: TGTGCCAGCAGTTCGGAGGAGGCTGAAGCTTTCTTT. This sequence encodes CASSSEEAEAFF.